This TCR beta chain derives from a study of naive and memory T cell subsets. An oligonucleotide containing a UMI was ligated to the 3' end of TCR cDNA. CDR1 and CDR2 from the germline V gene are SGHTA and FQGNSA. The CDR3 runs to 14 residues. V was shortened by 5 bases and J by 2 bases, with 11 bases between the two germline ends. Amplification of ligated cDNA took four PCR rounds with SP2 and nested alpha and beta constant primers. TCRdb analysed the 5' RACE reads with MiXCR anew, one entry per CDR3 protein. The table lists some 60,000 distinct CDR3 sequences, under 10% of them singletons, with 9.8% in the top ten.

The receptor's source is a female donor in good health. The genes are TRBV7-2 and TRBJ2-3; D is tentatively TRBD1 or TRBD2 (5 bases each). The CDR3 sequence: CASSRDHFTDTQYF. The CDR3 region has the DNA TGTGCCAGCAGCCGGGACCACTTCACAGATACGCAGTATTTT.